This entry is about one TCR beta chain. The antigen remains undetermined. The data were obtained in a study of cytomegalovirus exposure and HLA in healthy donors. Study results and caveats: Common viral pathogens were later found to be apparently linked to several of the most significant clusters. It was 150 or so TCR beta chains that were listed as cytomegalovirus-associated.

Unrecorded immune exposures were likely, despite nominal health at sampling. This CDR3 contains 14 residues. The J segment lost 7 bases and the V segment lost 3 bases, leaving 5 bases of the junction unmatched. CDR1 is SGHRS, CDR2 YFSETQ, per germline. Primers included in the PCR were 60 Vbeta and 13 Jbeta primers. The protocol was immunoSEQ multiplex PCR, while the TCRdb copy is restricted to in-frame clones and leaves out a portion. The sample yields just over 150,000 clones, 82% seen once. This sequence was found in a woman aged 50 to 60 in good health and CMV-seropositive. Material for sequencing was PBMCs. V gene TRBV5-1 combines with J gene TRBJ2-2, with 8 bases fitting TRBD1. CDR3 DNA: TGCGCCAGCAGCTGGACAGGGAGCGGCGGGGAGCTGTTTTTT. It translates to CASSWTGSGGELFF.